The present T cell receptor beta chain was sequenced within a study of T cell clonality in common variable immunodeficiency. This clone was observed many times. The antigen is not known. The read finishes 3 residues shy of the CDR3 end, and the germline J gene is used to complete it. Deletions cut 4 bases from V and 5 bases from J, with 17 bases between. CDR1 is GTSNPN, CDR2 SVGIG, per germline (reference sequence). The CDR3 length is 14 residues. Overall study results and limits: Compared with healthy controls, CVID subjects showed increased TCRbeta clonality, mostly in about a third. CVID patient heterogeneity limited repertoire-clinical complication correlations.

This table comes from immunoSEQ multiplex PCR, and its TCRdb copy is limited to in-frame clones, with some not included. The sample yields under 45,000 clones, without any singletons. V is TRBV30 and J is TRBJ1-2, with D perhaps TRBD1 (5 bases). This sequence originates from a person between 18 and 75 years old in good health. Sequencing input: peripheral blood mononuclear cells. The covered CDR3 bases are TGTGCCTGGAAGCCAGGGTTTAAGATTTATGGC. It yields the protein CAWKPGFKIYG. The whole CDR3 sequence is CAWKPGFKIYGYTF. Looking up the rest from reference TRBV30 and TRBJ1-2 gives the full variable domain: SQTIHQWPATLVQPVGSPLSLECTVEGTSNPNLYWYRQAAGRGLQLLFYSVGIGQISSEVPQNLSASRPQDRQFILSSKKLLLSDSGFYLCAWKPGFKIYGYTFGSGTRLTVV.